This T cell receptor (beta chain) was documented in a study of blood T cell repertoires in COVID-19. Study summary: Researchers got acute and convalescent COVID-19 samples from the United States, Italy and Spain.

The germline V gene has CDR1 SNHLY and CDR2 FYNNEI. V was trimmed by 5 bases and J by 3 bases, leaving 8 bases between them. The CDR3 consists of 12 residues. Original processing methods: Cell counts per sample came from amplifying reference gene primers. Sequencing used immunoSEQ multiplex PCR; TCRdb keeps in-frame clones, though not all of them. The V and J calls and the clone size are those of that table, but D and trimming were determined from the DNA. Of a few hundred thousand clones listed, less than 85% are singletons. The rearrangement joins TRBV2 to TRBJ2-7, with D unresolved. This sequence originates from a man aged 60-69 years who had recovered from COVID-19. Source material: peripheral blood. As DNA, the CDR3 is TGTGCCAGCAGTACACTAAGCTACGAGCAGTACTTC. Its protein product is CASSTLSYEQYF.